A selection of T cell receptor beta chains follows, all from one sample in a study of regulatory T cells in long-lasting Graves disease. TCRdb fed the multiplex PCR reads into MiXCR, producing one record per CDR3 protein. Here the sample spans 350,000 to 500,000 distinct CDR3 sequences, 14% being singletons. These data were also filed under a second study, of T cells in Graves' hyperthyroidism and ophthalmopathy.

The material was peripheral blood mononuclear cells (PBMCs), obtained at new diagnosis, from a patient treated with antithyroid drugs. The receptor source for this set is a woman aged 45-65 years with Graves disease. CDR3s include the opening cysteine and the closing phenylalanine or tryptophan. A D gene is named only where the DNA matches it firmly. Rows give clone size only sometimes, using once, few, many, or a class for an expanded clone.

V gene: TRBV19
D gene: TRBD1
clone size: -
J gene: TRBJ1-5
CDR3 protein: CASTHGQGYQPQHF
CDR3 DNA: TGTGCCAGTACCCACGGACAGGGATATCAGCCCCAGCATTTT

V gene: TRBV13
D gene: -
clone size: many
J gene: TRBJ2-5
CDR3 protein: CASSFAETQYF
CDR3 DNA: TGTGCCAGCAGCTTTGCAGAGACCCAGTACTTC

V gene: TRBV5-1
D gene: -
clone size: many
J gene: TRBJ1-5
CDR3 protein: CASIPGSQPQHF
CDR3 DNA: TGCGCCAGCATCCCAGGGAGTCAGCCCCAGCATTTT

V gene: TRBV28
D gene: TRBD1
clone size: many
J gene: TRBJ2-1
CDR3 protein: CASSYQGARYNEQFF
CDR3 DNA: TGTGCCAGCAGTTACCAGGGGGCGCGGTACAATGAGCAGTTCTTC

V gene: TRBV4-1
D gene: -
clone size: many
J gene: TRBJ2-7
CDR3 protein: CASSQGEGVQYF
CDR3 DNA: TGCGCCAGCAGCCAAGGCGAGGGAGTGCAGTACTTC

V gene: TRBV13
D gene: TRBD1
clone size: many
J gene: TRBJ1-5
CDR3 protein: CASSPSTGAGQPQHF
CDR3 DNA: TGTGCCAGCAGCCCCTCGACAGGGGCAGGGCAGCCCCAGCATTTT

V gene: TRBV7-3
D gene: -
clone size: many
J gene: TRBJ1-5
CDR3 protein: CASSLMSNQPQHF
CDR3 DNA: TGTGCCAGCAGCTTAATGAGCAATCAGCCCCAGCATTTT

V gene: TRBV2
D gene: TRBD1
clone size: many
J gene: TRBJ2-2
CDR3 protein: CASSPTGGPGELFF
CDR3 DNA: TGTGCCAGCAGTCCGACAGGGGGCCCCGGGGAGCTGTTTTTT

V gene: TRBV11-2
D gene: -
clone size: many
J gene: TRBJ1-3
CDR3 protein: CASRGDFSGNTIYF
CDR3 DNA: TGTGCCAGCCGGGGGGACTTTTCTGGAAACACCATATATTTT

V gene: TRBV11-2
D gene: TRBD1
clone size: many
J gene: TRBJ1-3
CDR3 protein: CASSLNRGGNTIYF
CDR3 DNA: TGTGCCAGCAGCTTGAACAGGGGCGGAAACACCATATATTTT

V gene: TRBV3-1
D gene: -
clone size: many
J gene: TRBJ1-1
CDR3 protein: CASSQVAGGNTEAFF
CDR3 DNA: TGTGCCAGCAGCCAAGTGGCGGGAGGTAACACTGAAGCTTTCTTT

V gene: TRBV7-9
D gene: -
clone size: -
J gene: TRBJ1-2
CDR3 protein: CASSRPGAYGYTF
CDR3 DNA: TGTGCCAGCAGCCGCCCAGGGGCATATGGCTACACCTTC

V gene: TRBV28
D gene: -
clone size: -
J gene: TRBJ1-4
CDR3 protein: CASRDSSGEKLFF
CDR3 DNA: TGTGCCAGCAGGGACAGCTCGGGTGAAAAACTGTTTTTT

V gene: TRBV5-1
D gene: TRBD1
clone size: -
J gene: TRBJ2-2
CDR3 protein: CASNPGQGVFGELFF
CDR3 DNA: TGCGCCAGCAACCCGGGACAGGGGGTGTTCGGGGAGCTGTTTTTT

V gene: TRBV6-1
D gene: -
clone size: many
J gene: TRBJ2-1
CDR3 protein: CASSDGQTYNEQFF
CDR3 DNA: TGTGCCAGCAGTGACGGACAAACCTACAATGAGCAGTTCTTC

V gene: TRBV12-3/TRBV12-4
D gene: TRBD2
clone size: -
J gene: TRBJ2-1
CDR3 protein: CASSTVAGGGNEQFF
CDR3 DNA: TGTGCCAGCAGCACCGTAGCGGGAGGGGGCAATGAGCAGTTCTTC

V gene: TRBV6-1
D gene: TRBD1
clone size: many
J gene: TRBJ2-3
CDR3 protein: CASSEAPPGGTSTDTQYF
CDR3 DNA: TGTGCCAGCAGTGAAGCCCCCCCAGGGGGAACTAGCACAGATACGCAGTATTTT

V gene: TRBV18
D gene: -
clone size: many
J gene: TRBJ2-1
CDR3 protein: CASSPQGGAKYNEQFF
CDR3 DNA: TGTGCCAGCTCACCACAAGGTGGAGCTAAGTACAATGAGCAGTTCTTC

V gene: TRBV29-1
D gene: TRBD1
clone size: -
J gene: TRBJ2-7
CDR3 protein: CSVAGQGVREQYF
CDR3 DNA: TGCAGCGTGGCGGGACAGGGGGTACGGGAGCAGTACTTC

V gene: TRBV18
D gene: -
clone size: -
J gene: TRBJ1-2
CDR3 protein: CASSPPPGSYGYTF
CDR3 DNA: TGTGCCAGCTCACCACCGCCGGGCAGCTATGGCTACACCTTC

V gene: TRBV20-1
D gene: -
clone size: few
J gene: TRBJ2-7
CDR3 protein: CSARDPGATSYEQYF
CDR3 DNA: TGCAGTGCTAGAGATCCAGGGGCAACAAGCTACGAGCAGTACTTC

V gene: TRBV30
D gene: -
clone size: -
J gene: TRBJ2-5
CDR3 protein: CAWMGDTRGETQYF
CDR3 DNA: TGTGCCTGGATGGGGGACACAAGGGGAGAGACCCAGTACTTC

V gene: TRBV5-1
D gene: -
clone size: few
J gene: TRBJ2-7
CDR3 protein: CASSQNTGVSSYEQYF
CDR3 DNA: TGCGCCAGCAGCCAAAATACAGGAGTTAGTAGCTACGAGCAGTACTTC

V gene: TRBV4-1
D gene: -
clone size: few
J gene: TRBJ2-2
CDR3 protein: CASSRGTAPRPRTGELFF
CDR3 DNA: TGCGCCAGCAGCCGCGGGACAGCCCCACGTCCAAGGACCGGGGAGCTGTTTTTT

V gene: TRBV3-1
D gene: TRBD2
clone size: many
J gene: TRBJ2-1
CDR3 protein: CASSQTTSGRSEQFF
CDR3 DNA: TGTGCCAGCAGCCAAACGACTAGCGGGAGGAGTGAGCAGTTCTTC

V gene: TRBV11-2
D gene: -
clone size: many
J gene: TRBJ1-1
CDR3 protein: CASSPNNMNTEAFF
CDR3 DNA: TGTGCCAGCAGCCCCAACAATATGAACACTGAAGCTTTCTTT

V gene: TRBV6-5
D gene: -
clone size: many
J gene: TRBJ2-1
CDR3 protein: CASSYEYNEQFF
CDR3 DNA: TGTGCCAGCAGTTACGAGTACAATGAGCAGTTCTTC

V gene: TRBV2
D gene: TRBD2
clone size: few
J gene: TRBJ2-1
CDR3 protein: CATGLRTSGNNEQFF
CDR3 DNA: TGTGCCACCGGTCTCAGGACTAGCGGAAACAATGAGCAGTTCTTC

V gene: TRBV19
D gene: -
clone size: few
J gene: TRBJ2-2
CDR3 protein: CASSIVGGRYTGELFF
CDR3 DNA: TGTGCCAGTAGTATAGTGGGCGGGCGGTACACCGGGGAGCTGTTTTTT

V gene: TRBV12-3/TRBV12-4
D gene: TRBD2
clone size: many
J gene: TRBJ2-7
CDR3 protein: CASSPKPAGVNYEQYF
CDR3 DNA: TGTGCCAGCAGTCCGAAACCGGCGGGAGTCAACTACGAGCAGTACTTC

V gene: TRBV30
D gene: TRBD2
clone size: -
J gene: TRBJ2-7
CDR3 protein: CAWTSGTSYGAEQYF
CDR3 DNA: TGTGCCTGGACCTCCGGGACTAGCTACGGAGCCGAGCAGTACTTC

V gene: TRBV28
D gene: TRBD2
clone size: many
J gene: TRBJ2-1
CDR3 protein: CASSLRGRGDEQFF
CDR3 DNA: TGTGCCAGCAGTTTACGCGGGAGGGGGGATGAGCAGTTCTTC

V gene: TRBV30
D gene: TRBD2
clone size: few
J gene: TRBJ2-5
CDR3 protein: CAWSYGTSGSRETQYF
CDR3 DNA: TGTGCCTGGAGTTATGGGACTAGCGGGAGTAGAGAGACCCAGTACTTC

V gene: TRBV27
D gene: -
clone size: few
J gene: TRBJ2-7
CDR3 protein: CASSPSVGRIDYEQYF
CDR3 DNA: TGTGCCAGCAGTCCCTCGGTCGGGCGGATAGACTACGAGCAGTACTTC

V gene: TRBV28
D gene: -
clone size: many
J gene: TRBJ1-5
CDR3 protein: CASSSGFQPQHF
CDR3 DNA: TGTGCCAGCAGTTCGGGGTTTCAGCCCCAGCATTTT

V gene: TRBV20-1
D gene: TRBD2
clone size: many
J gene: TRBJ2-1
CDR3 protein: CSALPSGSYNEQFF
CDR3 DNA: TGCAGTGCTCTACCTAGCGGATCCTACAATGAGCAGTTCTTC

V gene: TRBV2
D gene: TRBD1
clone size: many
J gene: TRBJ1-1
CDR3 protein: CASHVDRGIMNTEAFF
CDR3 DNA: TGTGCCTCCCACGTGGACAGGGGGATCATGAACACTGAAGCTTTCTTT

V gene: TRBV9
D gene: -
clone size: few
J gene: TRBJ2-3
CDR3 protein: CASSPMGSTDTQYF
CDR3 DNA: TGTGCCAGCAGCCCAATGGGGAGCACAGATACGCAGTATTTT

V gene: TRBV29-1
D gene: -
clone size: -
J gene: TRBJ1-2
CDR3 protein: CSVAQMINYGYTF
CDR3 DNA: TGCAGCGTTGCACAGATGATTAACTATGGCTACACCTTC

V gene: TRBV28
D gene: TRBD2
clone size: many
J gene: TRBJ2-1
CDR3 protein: CASSLPWGRERDEQFF
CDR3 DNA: TGTGCCAGCAGTTTACCTTGGGGGAGGGAGCGGGATGAGCAGTTCTTC

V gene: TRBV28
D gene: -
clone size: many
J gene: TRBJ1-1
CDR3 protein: CASIPHTGGSQAFF
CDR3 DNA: TGTGCCAGCATCCCTCACACGGGGGGCAGTCAAGCTTTCTTT

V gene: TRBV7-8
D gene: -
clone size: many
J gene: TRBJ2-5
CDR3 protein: CASRETQYF
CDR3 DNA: TGTGCCAGCAGGGAGACCCAGTACTTC

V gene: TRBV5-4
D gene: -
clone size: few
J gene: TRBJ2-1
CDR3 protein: CASSLDVTSYNEQFF
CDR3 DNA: TGTGCCAGCAGCTTGGATGTGACTAGCTACAATGAGCAGTTCTTC

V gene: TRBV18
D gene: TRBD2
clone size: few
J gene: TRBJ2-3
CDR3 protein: CASSPSKAGRTDTQYF
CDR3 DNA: TGTGCCAGCTCACCATCTAAAGCGGGACGCACAGATACGCAGTATTTT

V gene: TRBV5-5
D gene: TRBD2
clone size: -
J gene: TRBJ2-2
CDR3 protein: CASSPGVAGDTGELFF
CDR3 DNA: TGTGCCAGCAGCCCCGGAGTAGCGGGAGACACCGGGGAGCTGTTTTTT